The 24 T cell receptor beta chains in this list originate from one sample, sequenced in a study of OX40 agonist ivuxolimab in advanced cancers. Libraries were prepared by immunoSEQ multiplex PCR; TCRdb keeps only in-frame clonotypes and omits some of them. The repertoire includes approximately 91,000 clones, around 85% of them detected once, and under 0.55% sits in the top ten. The sample was CD4+ or CD8+ T cells sorted from blood, taken in a trial of the OX40 agonist ivuxolimab. Receptor source: an adult with an advanced solid tumor such as melanoma, head and neck, liver or kidney cancer.

The gene calls are TRBV6-1 and TRBJ2-3; D gene ambiguous. The CDR3 has 17 amino acids. From germline, CDR1 is MNHNS and CDR2 SASEGT. V lost 1 base to trimming and J lost 2 bases, with 16 bases between them. CDR3 sequence: CASSEGVAARSTDTQYF. The CDR3 bases are TGTGCCAGCAGTGAAGGAGTAGCAGCCCGATCCACAGATACGCAGTATTTT.

This clone was counted only a few times. The genes are TRBV19 and TRBJ1-6; D may be TRBD1 (5 bases). Germline V lookup: CDR1 LNHDA, CDR2 SQIVND (reference sequence). V was pared by 3 bases and J by 9 bases, with 18 bases between. The CDR3 totals 16 residues. The CDR3 nucleotides read TGTGCCAGTAGTATTCTGTTAGGTCCGAGGGGTTCACCCCTCCACTTT. Translating gives CASSILLGPRGSPLHF.

The rearrangement uses TRBV18 and TRBJ2-5, with D perhaps being TRBD1 or TRBD2 (5 bases each). Germline V gene sequence: CDR1 KGHSH, CDR2 LQKENI. V was pared by 2 bases and J by 5 bases, with 18 bases between. There are 16 residues in the CDR3. CDR3 nucleotide sequence: TGTGCCAGCTCACCATTGGGACGGAAGACAATTGAGACCCAGTACTTC. This encodes CASSPLGRKTIETQYF.

The table lists this clone with a count of one. CDR3 residues: CASSQGQVGLNQPQHF. The CDR3 DNA is TGTGCCAGCAGCCAAGGACAGGTGGGCCTGAATCAGCCCCAGCATTTT. The V gene is TRBV7-2, the J gene TRBJ1-5; 7 positions match TRBD1. Germline values: CDR1 SGHTA, CDR2 FQGNSA. The CDR3 runs to 16 residues. Unmatched junction bases numbered 11, after V lost 5 bases and J lost 4 bases. Combining the CDR3 with reference TRBV7-2 and TRBJ1-5 gives the whole variable domain GAGVSQSPSNKVTEKGKDVELRCDPISGHTALYWYRQSLGQGLEFLIYFQGNSAPDKSGLPSDRFSAERTGGSVSTLTIQRTQQEDSAVYLCASSQGQVGLNQPQHFGDGTRLSIL.

Concerning this clone: One end of the junction is discordant with germline, which a read error may explain. The V call is TRBV2, the J call TRBJ2-3, with D unclear. The germline gives CDR1 SNHLY, CDR2 FYNNEI. CDR3 length: 12 amino acids. The CDR3 sequence: CASREGTDTQYF. CDR3 bases: TGTGCCAGCAGGGAAGGCACAGATACGCAGTATTTT.

The V call is TRBV6-5, the J call TRBJ1-1; tentatively, D is TRBD1 (6 bases). The CDR3 totals 13 residues. CDR1 and CDR2 from the germline V gene are MNHEY and SVGAGI. V lost 7 bases and J 4 bases, leaving 13 bases between the germline ends. The CDR3: CASTKGGTTEAFF. The CDR3, as DNA: TGTGCCAGCACCAAAGGGGGGACCACTGAAGCTTTCTTT.

The chain is built from TRBV11-2 and TRBJ2-5; 8 bases match TRBD1. This CDR3 is 14 amino acids long. V gave up 5 bases and J gave up 1 base; unmatched junction bases: 3. CDR1 is SGHAT, CDR2 FQNNGV, per germline. The CDR3 DNA follows: TGTGCCAGCAGCCAGGGGGCACGCCAAGAGACCCAGTACTTC. It translates to CASSQGARQETQYF. Full variable domain (outside the CDR3, taken from reference TRBV11-2 and TRBJ2-5): EAGVAQSPRYKIIEKRQSVAFWCNPISGHATLYWYQQILGQGPKLLIQFQNNGVVDDSQLPKDRFSAERLKGVDSTLKIQPAKLEDSAVYLCASSQGARQETQYFGPGTRLLVL.

The chain couples TRBV27 to TRBJ1-2; D remains unclear. V was cut by 0 bases and J by 2 bases, with 7 bases left in between. The CDR3 runs 14 residues. Germline lookup yields CDR1 MNHEY and CDR2 SMNVEV (reference sequence). For the CDR3, the DNA is TGTGCCAGCAGTTTATCAGGGTACAACTATGGCTACACCTTC. This gives the protein CASSLSGYNYGYTF.

For the CDR3, the DNA is TGTGCCAGCAGTTACCTGGGGGATCAGCCCCAGCATTTT. The encoded protein is CASSYLGDQPQHF. V is TRBV6-6 and J is TRBJ1-5; D may be TRBD1 (5 bases). V lost 2 bases, J lost 5 bases, and 7 bases lay in between. The CDR3 is 13 amino acids. Germline assignment: CDR1 MNHNY and CDR2 SVGAGI (reference sequence).

V gene TRBV4-3 combines with J gene TRBJ1-4; TRBD1 matches 7 bases. The CDR3 is 15 amino acids. Losses at the gene ends were 5 bases for V and 0 bases for J; bases not matched to a gene: 3. Per the germline V gene, CDR1 is LGHNA and CDR2 is YSLEER. This CDR3 is CASSVTGATNEKLFF. The CDR3 DNA reads TGCGCCAGCAGCGTCACAGGGGCAACTAATGAAAAACTGTTTTTT.

The rearrangement joins TRBV6-1 to TRBJ2-7; maybe TRBD1 (6 bases). The CDR3 is made up of 14 amino acids. Germline-derived CDR1 and CDR2 are MNHNS and SASEGT. Trimming removed 3 bases at V and 7 bases at J, with 16 bases between. The CDR3, as DNA: TGTGCCAGCAGTGATGGACAGCCCTTTGGGGAGCAGTACTTC. Translation gives CASSDGQPFGEQYF.

This clone was counted a few times. This chain connects TRBV19 to TRBJ2-3, with TRBD2 matching over 8 bases. CDR3 length: 16 amino acids. The V gene's germline CDR1 is LNHDA and CDR2 SQIVND (reference sequence). V lost 4 bases and J lost 3; bases outside the gene matches: 9. The DNA for the CDR3 is TGTGCCAGTAGTAGAATAGCGGGGTCCCCGACAGATACGCAGTATTTT. Encoded protein: CASSRIAGSPTDTQYF.

This chain joins TRBV7-8 and TRBJ2-7, with D uncertain. Germline values: CDR1 SGHVS, CDR2 FQNEAQ. There are 13 residues in the CDR3. The V end was cut by 1 base, the J end by 2 bases, with 6 bases between. The CDR3 nucleotides are TGTGCCAGCAGCTTAGGCAGGACCTACGAGCAGTACTTC. This translates into CASSLGRTYEQYF.

The chain joins TRBV6-1 to TRBJ2-7, with 8 bases matching TRBD2. Per germline, CDR1 MNHNS and CDR2 SASEGT. The CDR3 is made up of 17 amino acids. Germline trimming cut 0 bases from V and 5 bases from J; bases unmatched to any gene: 12. The CDR3 nucleotides are TGTGCCAGCAGTGAAGCGCTTCCGGGGGGGGTTAAGGACGAGCAGTACTTC. This translates into CASSEALPGGVKDEQYF.

The rearrangement links TRBV7-2 to TRBJ2-6; D unclear. Per the germline V gene, CDR1 is SGHTA and CDR2 is FQGNSA. The CDR3 runs 15 residues. V shed 0 bases and J shed 2 bases, with 5 bases lying between them. DNA for the CDR3: TGTGCCAGCAGCTTAGCTGGGCCTGGGGCCAACGTCCTGACTTTC. Protein: CASSLAGPGANVLTF.

The rearrangement uses TRBV19 and TRBJ2-1; no reliable D call. This CDR3 region has 14 residues. Trimming pared 5 bases from V and 8 bases from J, leaving 16 bases between. Germline V CDR1 and CDR2: LNHDA, SQIVND (reference sequence). CDR3 bases: TGTGCCAGTAGTCGAATAGTAGTCGAGGATGAGCAGTTCTTC. Its translation is CASSRIVVEDEQFF.

Only a few counts were recorded for this clone. The same CDR3 arises from other DNA sequences in this sample as well. The rearrangement uses TRBV5-4 and TRBJ1-1; no clear D gene. The CDR3 is 14 amino acids. Germline values: CDR1 SGHNT, CDR2 YYREEE (reference sequence). V gave up 0 bases and J gave up 2 bases, with 8 bases separating them. The CDR3 here is CASSLAVGNTEAFF. CDR3 DNA sequence: TGTGCCAGCAGCTTGGCGGTCGGTAACACTGAAGCTTTCTTT.

The chain is built from TRBV19 and TRBJ2-1; 9 bases fit TRBD2. After removal of 6 bases from V and 4 bases from J, the junction contained 7 bases not matched to a gene. Germline-derived CDR1 and CDR2 are LNHDA and SQIVND (reference sequence). The CDR3 extends over 15 amino acids. This chain's CDR3 is CASSSAGGHYNEQFF. CDR3 nucleotides: TGTGCCAGTAGCTCAGCGGGGGGCCATTACAATGAGCAGTTCTTC.

The chain is built from TRBV18 and TRBJ2-5, with a tentative D call TRBD1 (7 bases). From germline, CDR1 is KGHSH and CDR2 LQKENI. Between the trimmed V and J ends, which lost 2 bases and 4 bases, there was a span of 14 bases. This CDR3 contains 15 residues. CDR3 protein: CASSPYRQGGETQYF. CDR3 DNA: TGTGCCAGCTCACCATATCGACAGGGAGGAGAGACCCAGTACTTC.

The chain couples TRBV11-3 to TRBJ2-5, with D possibly matching TRBD1 (6 bases). CDR3 length: 18 residues. Trimming took 0 bases from V and 2 from J, leaving 19 bases between them. Germline values: CDR1 SGHNT, CDR2 YENEEA. The CDR3 protein is CASSLDLSRVRGQETQYF. CDR3 DNA: TGTGCCAGCAGCTTAGATCTGAGCCGGGTCAGGGGACAAGAGACCCAGTACTTC.

The rearrangement joins TRBV7-2 to TRBJ2-7; 7 bases fit TRBD2. Per the germline V gene, CDR1 is SGHTA and CDR2 is FQGNSA. CDR3 length: 14 residues. Germline trimming cut 7 bases from V and 1 base from J; bases unmatched to any gene: 7. Here the CDR3 DNA reads TGTGCCAGCACCACCGTGGGGGGGTCCTACGAGCAGTACTTC. Amino acid sequence: CASTTVGGSYEQYF.

This rearrangement joins TRBV11-3 to TRBJ2-7, with 8 bases fitting TRBD2. V trimming: 8 bases; J trimming: 6 bases; junction bases outside the gene matches: 9. This CDR3 region has 13 residues. CDR1 is SGHNT and CDR2 is YENEEA in the germline V gene. This CDR3 reads CASGLGAGGEQYF. The CDR3 region has the DNA TGTGCCAGCGGCCTCGGGGCGGGAGGCGAGCAGTACTTC.

The genes are TRBV5-1 and TRBJ2-7, with D perhaps TRBD1 or TRBD2 (6 bases each). Germline V gives CDR1 SGHRS, CDR2 YFSETQ. The CDR3 totals 15 residues. Between the trimmed V and J ends, which lost 4 bases and 1 base, there was a span of 15 bases. CDR3 residues: CASSRDGGQSYEQYF. The CDR3 region has the DNA TGCGCCAGCAGCCGGGATGGGGGGCAATCCTACGAGCAGTACTTC.

This sequence joins TRBV4-1 and TRBJ2-7, with TRBD1 identical over 7 bases. The V gene end was trimmed by 4 bases and the J gene end by 6 bases; junction bases not matched to a gene: 12. The CDR3 spans 15 residues. The V gene's germline CDR1 is MGHRA and CDR2 YSYEKL. CDR3 amino acids: CASSRLERAGGEQYF. The CDR3 DNA follows: TGCGCCAGCAGCCGTTTAGAAAGGGCAGGGGGCGAGCAGTACTTC.